Shown below are 19 T cell receptor beta chains from a single sample sequenced in a study of neurological immune-mediated disorders. Sample time point: technical triplicate 2. TCRdb itself ran the 5' RACE reads through MiXCR, one entry per CDR3 protein. The sample has about 59,000 distinct CDR3 sequences, 24% seen once. Sequences were obtained from PBMCs. These TCRs come from a man aged 60 to 69 with HTLV-1-associated myelopathy (HAM/TSP).

This clonotype was picked up many times. This chain uses TRBV28 with TRBJ2-1, with D unresolved. V dropped 5 bases and J dropped 0 bases, with 14 bases sitting between them. This CDR3 region has 16 residues. The germline gives CDR1 MDHEN, CDR2 SYDVKM. DNA for the CDR3: TGTGCCAGCAGTCCCCTTGACTCGAGCTCCTACAATGAGCAGTTCTTC. Translated, it gives CASSPLDSSSYNEQFF.

This clonotype was recorded at least ten times. The chain employs TRBV21-1 and TRBJ2-7; the DNA was not compared with TRBD1, the D call given in the table. TRBV21-1 is shown as a pseudogene. This CDR3 comprises 14 residues. The CDR3 DNA sequence: TGTGCCAGCAGCAAAAGAGGGGAAGGTTACGAGCAGTACTTC. Its protein product is CASSKRGEGYEQYF.

The chain has TRBV9 and TRBJ2-3, with TRBD2 as a possible D gene (6 bases). The V end was cut by 0 bases, the J end by 4 bases, with 9 bases between. The CDR3 contains 14 residues. Germline lookup yields CDR1 SGDLS and CDR2 YYNGEE. The CDR3 sequence is CASSVGLASDTQYF. The CDR3 bases are TGTGCCAGCAGCGTAGGGCTAGCGTCAGATACGCAGTATTTT.

The table lists this clonotype with many counts. The rearrangement uses TRBV18 and TRBJ1-2; TRBD1 might be the D (5 bases). V was cut by 4 bases and J by 6 bases, with 12 bases left in between. The germline gives CDR1 KGHSH, CDR2 LQKENI. The CDR3 spans 13 residues. The CDR3 spells CASSLSQGNGYTF. CDR3 DNA: TGTGCCAGCTCACTTTCGCAGGGTAATGGCTACACCTTC.

The CDR3 protein is CASKRANTGELFF. The CDR3 DNA reads as TGCGCCAGCAAGCGGGCCAACACCGGGGAGCTGTTTTTT. The V and J genes are TRBV5-1 and TRBJ2-2; maybe TRBD2 (6 bases). There are 13 residues in the CDR3. The germline CDR1 and CDR2 sequences are SGHRS and YFSETQ. Trimming took off 6 bases at V and 2 bases at J, with 8 bases between the two ends. The variable domain in full, with the rest retrieved from reference TRBV5-1 and TRBJ2-2, is KAGVTQTPRYLIKTRGQQVTLSCSPISGHRSVSWYQQTPGQGLQFLFEYFSETQRNKGNFPGRFSGRQFSNSRSEMNVSTLELGDSALYLCASKRANTGELFFGEGSRLTVL.

Within the sample, this clonotype is medium-sized. The chain joins TRBV25-1 to TRBJ2-5; 11 bases line up with TRBD2. Per the germline V gene, CDR1 is MGHDK and CDR2 is SYGVNS. The length of the CDR3 is 17 residues. V shed 5 bases, J shed 2 bases, and the junction held 10 bases outside the gene matches. The chain's CDR3 is CASSTGTSGMSQETQYF. CDR3 sequence (DNA): TGTGCCAGCAGTACAGGGACTAGCGGAATGTCACAAGAGACCCAGTACTTC. Looking up the rest from reference TRBV25-1 and TRBJ2-5 gives the full variable domain: EADIYQTPRYLVIGTGKKITLECSQTMGHDKMYWYQQDPGMELHLIHYSYGVNSTEKGDLSSESTVSRIRTEHFPLTLESARPSHTSQYLCASSTGTSGMSQETQYFGPGTRLLVL.

There are many counts of this clonotype. The rearrangement uses TRBV7-3 and TRBJ2-1; no clear D gene. This CDR3 contains 13 residues. CDR1 is SGHTA and CDR2 is FQGTGA in the germline V gene. Trimming stripped 5 bases from V and 7 bases from J, with 12 bases between. CDR3 coding DNA: TGTGCCAGCAGCCCCAACTACGGAAATGAGCAGTTCTTC. Its protein product is CASSPNYGNEQFF.

Turning to this clonotype: A much larger clone is a single base away; this may be a read error. V gene TRBV27 combines with J gene TRBJ2-6, with D unclear. The CDR3 consists of 13 residues. The germline V gene has CDR1 MNHEY and CDR2 SMNVEV (reference sequence). Trimming left V 8 bases short and J 8 bases short, with 13 bases between. The CDR3 coding sequence is TGTGCCAGCGCGAATTTCGGGTCCAACGTCCTGACTTTC. This encodes CASANFGSNVLTF.

There are many counts of this clonotype. V is TRBV5-1 and J is TRBJ2-4, with 8 bases fitting TRBD1. V trimming: 7 bases; J trimming: 0 bases; junction bases outside the gene matches: 18. Per the germline V gene, CDR1 is SGHRS and CDR2 is YFSETQ. There are 19 residues in the CDR3. In nucleotides, the CDR3 is TGCGCCAGCGGCAAGGACAGGGTTCGAAAATTGAGAGCCAAAAACATTCAGTACTTC. Translation: CASGKDRVRKLRAKNIQYF.

V usage is TRBV24-1 and J usage is TRBJ2-3; 8 bases map to TRBD1. V trimming: 9 bases; J trimming: 2 bases; junction bases outside the gene matches: 3. Germline values: CDR1 KGHDR, CDR2 SFDVKD. The CDR3 totals 13 residues. CDR3 region: CATGDRSTDTQYF. The DNA of the CDR3 is TGTGCCACCGGGGACAGGTCCACAGATACGCAGTATTTT.

This clonotype was recorded many times. The chain has TRBV28 and TRBJ2-7; D is unclear. Germline V lookup: CDR1 MDHEN, CDR2 SYDVKM. Trimming took off 2 bases at V and 4 bases at J, with 3 bases between the two ends. This CDR3 is built from 11 residues. CDR3 in amino acids: CASSLLYEQYF. For the CDR3, the DNA is TGTGCCAGCAGTTTACTATACGAGCAGTACTTC.

The V call is TRBV11-3, the J call TRBJ2-2, with 7 bases aligning to TRBD1. The length of the CDR3 is 16 residues. Germline V gene lookup returns CDR1 SGHNT and CDR2 YENEEA. Trimming at V came to 5 bases and at J to 5 bases, leaving 11 bases not matched to a gene. The DNA for the CDR3 is TGTGCCAGCAGCCCCCGACAGGGAAGGAGTACCGGGGAGCTGTTTTTT. Protein product: CASSPRQGRSTGELFF. Based on the CDR3 plus reference TRBV11-3 and TRBJ2-2, the full variable domain is EAGVVQSPRYKIIEKKQPVAFWCNPISGHNTLYWYLQNLGQGPELLIRYENEEAVDDSQLPKDRFSAERLKGVDSTLKIQPAELGDSAVYLCASSPRQGRSTGELFFGEGSRLTVL.

In its sample, this clonotype was seen many times. The CDR3, as DNA: TGCGCCAGCAGCCCCCTAGGAGAGGAATCCTATGGCTACACCTTC. Translating gives CASSPLGEESYGYTF. The chain links TRBV4-1 to TRBJ1-2, with D unclear. V was shortened by 4 bases and J by 4 bases, with 16 bases between the two germline ends. Looked up from germline, CDR1 is MGHRA and CDR2 is YSYEKL. The CDR3 length is 15 residues.

The sample holds many counts of this clonotype. The chain is built from TRBV15 and TRBJ2-7; 7 nucleotides match TRBD2. The length of the CDR3 is 14 residues. Trimming removed 0 bases from V and 9 bases from J; junction bases left unmatched: 8. Germline V CDR1 and CDR2: LNHNV, YYDKDF (reference sequence). The CDR3 DNA reads as TGTGCCACCAGCAGAGATCGTAACGGCGGGGGGCAGTACTTC. It translates to CATSRDRNGGGQYF.

The table lists this clonotype with many counts. The chain links TRBV5-5 to TRBJ1-5; TRBD1 matches 9 bases. The length of the CDR3 is 15 residues. Unmatched junction bases numbered 6, after V lost 4 bases and J lost 4 bases. Germline CDR1 is SGHKS and CDR2 is YYEKEE (reference sequence). The CDR3 protein is CASSTGTGWNQPQHF. CDR3 DNA: TGTGCCAGCAGCACCGGGACAGGGTGGAATCAGCCCCAGCATTTT.

This chain joins TRBV28 and TRBJ1-2; 8 bases line up with TRBD1. Germline CDR1 and CDR2: MDHEN and SYDVKM. The CDR3 is 16 residues long. With V trimmed by 1 base and J by 8 bases, 12 bases remained unmatched. CDR3 DNA sequence: TGTGCCAGCAGTTTATTGGACGGACAGGGTTTTAGGGGCTACACCTTC. Protein product: CASSLLDGQGFRGYTF.

In this sample, this clonotype turned up a few times. The CDR3 sequence: CASSFGGAGGTDTQYF. CDR3 DNA: TGTGCCAGCAGCTTCGGGGGAGCGGGAGGGACAGATACGCAGTATTTT. The V and J genes are TRBV11-3 and TRBJ2-3, with 10 bases matching TRBD2. This CDR3 spans 16 amino acids. Germline CDR1 and CDR2: SGHNT and YENEEA. The V and J ends lost 3 bases and 3 bases, in that order; junction bases with no gene match: 6.

This clonotype was observed many times. CDR3 loop: CASSPSWEGLAGDNEQFF. CDR3 bases: TGTGCCAGCAGCCCGAGTTGGGAAGGACTAGCGGGAGACAATGAGCAGTTCTTC. The gene calls are TRBV14 and TRBJ2-1, with 13 nucleotides matching TRBD2. Looked up from germline, CDR1 is SGHDN and CDR2 is FVKESK. The junction had 11 bases not matched to a gene; V was cut back by 4 bases and J by 5 bases. The CDR3 covers 18 residues.

This clonotype was found many times. V gene TRBV5-1 combines with J gene TRBJ2-1, with D perhaps TRBD1 or TRBD2 (5 bases each). Germline V CDR1 and CDR2: SGHRS, YFSETQ. The CDR3 is 17 residues long. V lost 4 bases and J lost 0, with 17 bases in between. Written as DNA, the CDR3 is TGCGCCAGCAGCCGCGCCGGGACCGGCAGCTCCTACAATGAGCAGTTCTTC. Residues: CASSRAGTGSSYNEQFF.